The 2 T cell receptor beta chains reported below all come from one sample, sequenced in a study of T cell responses to AZD1222 COVID-19 vaccine. Assay used: immunoSEQ multiplex PCR; TCRdb lists only in-frame clones, some missing. The sample lists 120,000 or so clones; 80% to 90% were seen once. The source material was peripheral blood, sampled on day 0 of AZD1222 vaccination. The receptors stem from an adult in good health.

This clone was counted once. This chain joins TRBV11-3 and TRBJ2-2; D gene uncertain. The CDR3 length is 13 residues. CDR1 SGHNT and CDR2 YENEEA come from the germline V gene. Trimming stripped 5 bases from V and 5 bases from J, with 9 bases between. CDR3 DNA sequence: TGTGCCAGCAGCCAACACCCAACCGGGGAGCTGTTTTTT. Translated, it gives CASSQHPTGELFF. Using reference TRBV11-3 and TRBJ2-2 for the parts outside the CDR3, the full variable domain is EAGVVQSPRYKIIEKKQPVAFWCNPISGHNTLYWYLQNLGQGPELLIRYENEEAVDDSQLPKDRFSAERLKGVDSTLKIQPAELGDSAVYLCASSQHPTGELFFGEGSRLTVL.

This chain connects TRBV12-3 or TRBV12-4 to TRBJ2-3; no firm D call. V gave up 5 bases and J gave up 1 base, with 7 bases separating them. The CDR3 is 13 residues long. The CDR3 DNA sequence: TGTGCCAGCAGTCGTGAAGGCACAGATACGCAGTATTTT. This translates into CASSREGTDTQYF.